Listed below are T cell receptor beta chains from one sample, sequenced in a study of regulatory T cells in long-lasting Graves disease. One entry per CDR3 protein, called by TCRdb with MiXCR from the multiplex PCR reads. The table shows around 400,000 distinct CDR3 sequences, with about 16% occurring only once. The source was peripheral blood mononuclear cells (PBMCs), collected at new diagnosis, from a patient treated with antithyroid drugs. The receptors originated from a female donor with Graves disease. The CDR3 runs from the conserved cysteine through the conserved F or W. The D gene is left open where the match is weak. The size field is filled for only some rows; it gives once, few, many or a size class.

j_gene,v_gene,abundance,d_gene,CDR3aa,CDR3nt
TRBJ2-1,TRBV5-1,many,TRBD2,CASSLRGGAFNEQFF,TGCGCCAGCAGCTTGCGCGGGGGGGCCTTTAATGAGCAGTTCTTC
TRBJ2-2,TRBV24-1,many,TRBD1,CATSDPDRDTGELFF,TGTGCCACCAGTGATCCTGACAGGGACACCGGGGAGCTGTTTTTT
TRBJ1-2,TRBV12-3/TRBV12-4,-,-,CASSLGQRGRAGYTF,TGTGCCAGCAGTTTAGGGCAGAGGGGAAGAGCTGGCTACACCTTC
TRBJ2-4,TRBV29-1,many,TRBD2,CSVAHGAGGLAKNIQYF,TGCAGCGTTGCCCACGGAGCGGGAGGCTTAGCCAAAAACATTCAGTACTTC
TRBJ1-5,TRBV12-3/TRBV12-4,many,-,CASSFVDSNQPQHF,TGTGCCAGCAGTTTTGTAGATAGCAATCAGCCCCAGCATTTT
TRBJ1-1,TRBV12-3/TRBV12-4,many,-,CASSVTQNTEAFF,TGTGCCAGCAGTGTGACCCAGAACACTGAAGCTTTCTTT
TRBJ2-3,TRBV7-3,many,-,CASSPGARADTQYF,TGCGCCAGCAGCCCAGGGGCTAGGGCAGATACGCAGTATTTT
TRBJ2-7,TRBV20-1,many,TRBD2,CSAWTSGSSYEQYF,TGCAGTGCTTGGACTAGCGGGAGTTCCTACGAGCAGTACTTC
TRBJ1-4,TRBV11-2,many,TRBD1,CASSATGGATNEKLFF,TGTGCCAGCAGCGCTACAGGGGGCGCGACTAATGAAAAACTGTTTTTT
TRBJ2-2,TRBV9,many,-,CASSREGAGELFF,TGTGCCAGCAGTCGCGAGGGGGCCGGGGAGCTGTTTTTT
TRBJ2-7,TRBV18,many,-,CASSLRLSSYEQYF,TGTGCCAGCTCACTCCGACTGAGCTCCTACGAGCAGTACTTC
TRBJ1-4,TRBV2,many,TRBD1,CASSIPGQGASTNEKLFF,TGTGCCAGCAGTATACCGGGACAGGGGGCTTCGACTAATGAAAAACTGTTTTTT
TRBJ2-6,TRBV20-1,-,-,CSAADGSGANVLTF,TGCAGTGCTGCAGACGGCTCTGGGGCCAACGTCCTGACTTTC
TRBJ2-2,TRBV7-3,many,-,CASRTAGGELFF,TGTGCCAGCAGGACCGCGGGCGGGGAGCTGTTTTTT
TRBJ2-7,TRBV5-5,many,-,CASSLGLRETYEQYF,TGTGCCAGCAGCTTGGGGCTGAGGGAAACCTACGAGCAGTACTTC
TRBJ2-2,TRBV28,many,-,CASSLSSTGELFF,TGTGCCAGCAGCTTATCTAGCACCGGGGAGCTGTTTTTT
TRBJ2-7,TRBV9,many,-,CASSVEAGRSEQYF,TGTGCCAGCAGCGTAGAGGCAGGGCGATCCGAGCAGTACTTC
TRBJ2-5,TRBV20-1,-,-,CSAPEGETQYF,TGCAGTGCTCCAGAGGGGGAGACCCAGTACTTC
TRBJ2-5,TRBV7-9,many,-,CASSPFWGTREETQYF,TGTGCCAGCAGCCCTTTTTGGGGAACAAGGGAAGAGACCCAGTACTTC
TRBJ2-3,TRBV5-1,many,TRBD2,CASSYLGLAGGLGTDTQYF,TGCGCCAGCAGCTACTTGGGACTAGCGGGGGGGCTGGGCACAGATACGCAGTATTTT
TRBJ2-7,TRBV29-1,-,TRBD1,CSVGQVGAHEQYF,TGCAGCGTCGGACAGGTGGGGGCCCACGAGCAGTACTTC
TRBJ2-5,TRBV7-9,many,-,CASSSRAREFGTQYF,TGTGCCAGCAGCTCACGCGCCCGGGAGTTTGGGACCCAGTACTTC
TRBJ2-7,TRBV16,many,TRBD1,CASSQSGTGGSYEQYF,TGTGCCAGCAGCCAATCGGGGACAGGGGGCTCCTACGAGCAGTACTTC
TRBJ1-1,TRBV2,many,-,CASSEGLGGNTEAFF,TGTGCCAGCAGTGAGGGTCTCGGGGGGAACACTGAAGCTTTCTTT
TRBJ1-1,TRBV5-1,-,TRBD1,CASSLDLGGPNTEAFF,TGCGCCAGCAGCTTGGATTTAGGGGGCCCGAACACTGAAGCTTTCTTT
TRBJ2-3,TRBV7-8,many,TRBD2,CASSLVGRTRSTDTQYF,TGTGCCAGCAGCTTAGTAGGGAGGACTAGAAGCACAGATACGCAGTATTTT
TRBJ2-5,TRBV9,-,TRBD1,CASSPRQGVEETQYF,TGTGCCAGCTCACCGCGGCAGGGGGTAGAAGAGACCCAGTACTTC
TRBJ1-4,TRBV7-2,many,-,CASGEPNEKLFF,TGTGCCAGCGGAGAGCCTAATGAAAAACTGTTTTTT
TRBJ2-1,TRBV4-1,few,TRBD2,CASSQEGGTSGSGGWRNEQFF,TGCGCCAGCAGCCAAGAAGGGGGGACTAGCGGGAGTGGGGGATGGAGGAATGAGCAGTTCTTC
TRBJ2-2,TRBV5-1,many,TRBD1,CASSAQGDTGELFF,TGCGCCAGCAGCGCACAGGGGGACACCGGGGAGCTGTTTTTT
TRBJ2-1,TRBV2,many,-,CASSEWAYSFRGRRQFF,TGTGCCAGCAGTGAATGGGCTTATAGTTTTAGGGGACGTAGGCAGTTCTTC
TRBJ2-3,TRBV7-3,many,-,CASSLTAGSGDTQYF,TGTGCCAGCAGCTTAACCGCGGGTTCGGGAGATACGCAGTATTTT
TRBJ1-6,TRBV9,-,-,CASSVGSNGDNSPLHF,TGTGCCAGCAGCGTCGGTAGCAATGGGGATAATTCACCCCTCCACTTT
TRBJ1-2,TRBV6-5,many,-,CASSYMREDYGYTF,TGTGCCAGCAGTTACATGCGGGAAGACTATGGCTACACCTTC
TRBJ2-3,TRBV29-1,few,TRBD2,CSVEPQRDRQYF,TGCAGCGTTGAACCCCAGCGGGACCGGCAGTATTTT
TRBJ2-7,TRBV6-2/TRBV6-3,many,TRBD1,CASSERTGSDYEQYF,TGTGCCAGCAGTGAACGGACAGGGAGTGACTACGAGCAGTACTTC
TRBJ2-3,TRBV6-1,many,TRBD2,CASSERRASGGTDTQYF,TGTGCCAGCAGTGAACGTAGGGCTAGCGGGGGCACAGATACGCAGTATTTT
TRBJ2-7,TRBV4-3,many,-,CASSQDRVASYEQYF,TGCGCCAGCAGCCAAGACAGGGTGGCCTCCTACGAGCAGTACTTC
TRBJ1-4,TRBV16,-,TRBD1,CASRLTGAFNEKLFF,TGTGCCAGCAGGCTGACAGGGGCGTTTAATGAAAAACTGTTTTTT
TRBJ1-1,TRBV2,many,-,CASSEEGRAEAFF,TGTGCCAGCAGTGAAGAAGGTCGGGCTGAAGCTTTCTTT
TRBJ2-7,TRBV6-2/TRBV6-3,many,TRBD1,CASSYVDRGEVEQYF,TGTGCCAGCAGTTACGTGGACAGGGGCGAGGTCGAGCAGTACTTC
TRBJ2-1,TRBV3-1,many,-,CASSQGGMYTNEQFF,TGTGCCAGCAGCCAAGGGGGGATGTATACTAATGAGCAGTTCTTC
TRBJ2-5,TRBV5-1,many,TRBD1,CASRREGQGQETQYF,TGCGCCAGCCGCCGGGAGGGACAGGGGCAAGAGACCCAGTACTTC
TRBJ2-2,TRBV7-9,many,-,CASSLHGDTGELFF,TGTGCCAGCAGCTTACACGGGGACACCGGGGAGCTGTTTTTT
TRBJ2-7,TRBV24-1,many,TRBD1,CATSDHGTGVFEQYF,TGTGCCACCAGTGATCATGGGACAGGGGTGTTCGAGCAGTACTTC